The source of this T cell receptor beta chain is a study of Ad26.COV2.S vaccination and SARS-CoV-2 variants. Turning to the study itself: In the study, Ad26.COV2.S was injected intramuscularly once, or twice 56 days apart.

Profiling relied on immunoSEQ multiplex PCR, and the TCRdb table lists in-frame clones only, not all of them. The table has some 290,000 clones, about 82% seen once; the top ten hold 2% to 2.5%. The CDR3 runs 15 residues. V was clipped by 11 bases and J by 4 bases; unmatched bases: 11. Germline V lookup: CDR1 ENHRY, CDR2 SYGVKD. Treatment described: around 19 received Ad26.COV2.S at low or high dose, single or two shots; several received placebo; per-sample allocation not given. Samples analyzed were those drawn on day 63 after the first vaccine or placebo injection. Recruitment in Boston yielded a donor of adult age, 18-55 years. Study-level points and caveats: Analytic work on TCR breadth and depth might have understated the full extent of total T cell responses.

Regarding this clone: Its antigen is as yet unknown.

This chain connects TRBV10-3 to TRBJ1-1; TRBD1 aligns across 12 bases. This material consisted of peripheral blood, taken in a trial of Ad26.COV2.S vaccine versus placebo. The TCR was taken from a person between 18 and 60 years old who received the Ad26.COV2.S COVID-19 vaccine or a placebo. The CDR3 spells CAVSGTGGQGTEAFF. Written as DNA, the CDR3 is TGTGCCGTGTCCGGGACAGGGGGCCAAGGCACTGAAGCTTTCTTT.